This T cell receptor beta chain emerged from a study of STAT3 mutations in large granular lymphocyte leukemia. TCRdb's table, derived via immunoSEQ multiplex PCR, lists solely in-frame clones and lacks some. The data show approximately 29,000 clones, around 85% seen once. Study-level findings and limits: At least one immunodominant TCR beta clonotype appeared in every T-cell large granular lymphocyte leukemia patient. In several patients, dominant TCR clone burden exceeded STAT3 mutant burden, suggesting STAT3 mutation arose secondarily. After therapy, about 30% of the 18 patients switched clonotypes, all new clones STAT3 wild type.

As concerns this clone: The antigen is not known.

This CDR3 region has 14 residues. From germline, CDR1 is SGHNT and CDR2 YYREEE (reference sequence). Trimming stripped 1 base from V and 0 bases from J, with 7 bases between. The origin of this receptor is a man between 60 and 75 years old with T-cell large granular lymphocyte leukemia. Some clones in this sample may be carry-over from other donors' samples. Sequencing was performed on peripheral blood mononuclear cells. The V gene is TRBV5-4, the J gene TRBJ1-1, with a weak D call TRBD1 (5 bases). The chain's CDR3 is CASSLQGVNTEAFF. Written as DNA, the CDR3 is TGTGCCAGCAGCTTGCAGGGAGTGAACACTGAAGCTTTCTTT.